This T cell receptor (beta chain) came from a study of Ad26.COV2.S vaccination and SARS-CoV-2 variants. Overall study: Sample donor was a member of the COV1001 Ad26.COV2.S trial arm. By the intramuscular route, Ad26.COV2.S was given once, or twice 56 days apart.

This sample's treatment: around 19 received Ad26.COV2.S at low or high dose, single or two shots; about 5 received placebo; per-sample allocation not given. Samples came from day 63 after the first vaccine or placebo injection. It was Wuhan-strain SARS-CoV-2 spike that the Ad26 vaccine vector expressed. Only in-frame clones appear in the TCRdb table, and some are missing; sequencing was by immunoSEQ multiplex PCR. The table has about 280,000 clones, around 87% seen once; the top ten hold about 3.1%. The CDR3 is 14 amino acids. From germline, CDR1 is SGHKS and CDR2 YYEKEE (reference sequence). Trimming removed 0 bases from V and 4 bases from J, with 11 bases in between.

The source material was peripheral blood, sampled in a trial of Ad26.COV2.S vaccine versus placebo. This TCR derives from a person between 18 and 65 years old who received the Ad26.COV2.S COVID-19 vaccine or a placebo. The V gene is TRBV5-5, the J gene TRBJ2-7; D ambiguous. This chain's CDR3 is CASSLDPSSYEQYF. CDR3 DNA sequence: TGTGCCAGCAGCTTGGACCCGAGTTCGTACGAGCAGTACTTC. The full variable domain, rest sourced from reference TRBV5-5 and TRBJ2-7, is DAGVTQSPTHLIKTRGQQVTLRCSPISGHKSVSWYQQVLGQGPQFIFQYYEKEERGRGNFPDRFSARQFPNYSSELNVNALLLGDSALYLCASSLDPSSYEQYFGPGTRLTVT.